A single sample gave rise to the 11 T cell receptor beta chains below, sequenced in a study of shared clonotypes between healthy human individuals. Assay: immunoSEQ multiplex PCR; the TCRdb copy retains only in-frame clones and omits some. Of around 2.5 million clones in the sample, over 85% were seen once. The sample consisted of naive CD4+ T cells from PBMCs. Subset noted: CD45RA+ positively selected. These receptors all stem from a man younger than 35 in good health. Some clones in this sample may be carry-over from other donors' samples.

V gene TRBV5-1 combines with J gene TRBJ1-4; D is unclear. With 0 bases removed from V and 6 bases from J, the gap between germline ends came to 12 bases. Germline CDR1 and CDR2: SGHRS and YFSETQ. The CDR3 contains 15 residues. Here the CDR3 reads CASSLDSGRDEKLFF. CDR3 bases: TGCGCCAGCAGCTTGGACTCAGGCCGTGATGAAAAACTGTTTTTT.

The rearrangement links TRBV21-1 to TRBJ2-5; the DNA was not used to check the table's D call, TRBD2. TRBV21-1 is tagged as a pseudogene. This CDR3 is 15 amino acids long. CDR3 nucleotides: TGTGCCAGCAGCAAAGCCTCGGGAGTCCAAGAGACCCAGTACTTC. Residues: CASSKASGVQETQYF.

The V gene is TRBV4-1, the J gene TRBJ2-5; the D is unclear. The better agreement between TRBJ2-7 and the DNA end casts doubt on the J call. This CDR3 spans 15 amino acids. Germline lookup yields CDR1 MGHRA and CDR2 YSYEKL. The CDR3 is CASSKNPSAYDEQYF. CDR3 sequence (DNA): TGCGCCAGCAGCAAGAACCCCAGCGCGTACGACGAGCAGTACTTC.

The genes are TRBV2 and TRBJ2-3; no clear D. Germline values: CDR1 SNHLY, CDR2 FYNNEI. This CDR3 region has 11 residues. Trimming cost V 6 bases and J 7 bases, with 8 bases left between them. CDR3 nucleotide sequence: TGTGCCAGCAGAATCCAGAATACGCAGTATTTT. It yields the protein CASRIQNTQYF.

The genes are TRBV5-1 and TRBJ1-2; TRBD1 is a possible D gene (5 bases). Germline CDR1 is SGHRS and CDR2 is YFSETQ. This CDR3 spans 15 amino acids. V gave up 0 bases and J gave up 6 bases, with 15 bases separating them. Written as DNA, the CDR3 is TGCGCCAGCAGCTTGGATAGTTGGGACCGAGATGGCTACACCTTC. Encoded protein: CASSLDSWDRDGYTF. The full variable domain, rest sourced from reference TRBV5-1 and TRBJ1-2, is KAGVTQTPRYLIKTRGQQVTLSCSPISGHRSVSWYQQTPGQGLQFLFEYFSETQRNKGNFPGRFSGRQFSNSRSEMNVSTLELGDSALYLCASSLDSWDRDGYTFGSGTRLTVV.

The rearrangement uses TRBV5-1 and TRBJ2-2; D unclear. Germline V gene data show CDR1 as SGHRS and CDR2 as YFSETQ. This CDR3 has 16 amino acids. Trimming pared 4 bases from V and 1 base from J, leaving 14 bases between. The CDR3 loop reads CASSPGSGQNTGELFF. The CDR3 nucleotides are TGCGCCAGCAGCCCCGGAAGTGGTCAGAACACCGGGGAGCTGTTTTTT.

V usage is TRBV7-2 and J usage is TRBJ1-2, with D possibly being TRBD1 (6 bases). This CDR3 has 17 amino acids. V was trimmed by 2 bases and J by 8 bases, leaving 24 bases between them. Germline loops: CDR1 SGHTA, CDR2 FQGNSA. The CDR3 DNA sequence: TGTGCCAGCAGCTTAACCGGGGGCTCCTTAAAAGGACTGGGCTACACCTTC. Translation: CASSLTGGSLKGLGYTF.

This sequence joins TRBV10-3 and TRBJ2-7, with no clear D. Between the trimmed V and J ends, which lost 0 bases and 2 bases, there was a span of 8 bases. The length of the CDR3 is 14 residues. Germline CDR1 reads ENHRY; CDR2 reads SYGVKD. This CDR3 is CAISESTWAYEQYF. The CDR3 region has the DNA TGTGCCATCAGTGAGTCGACCTGGGCCTACGAGCAGTACTTC.

V usage is TRBV11-1 and J usage is TRBJ2-7, with unresolved D. Germline V CDR1 and CDR2: SGHAT, FQDESV (reference sequence). The CDR3 contains 13 residues. Deletions cut 2 bases from V and 6 bases from J, with 11 bases between. The CDR3 protein is CASSLSVGLEQYF. In nucleotides, the CDR3 is TGTGCCAGCAGCTTATCGGTCGGGCTCGAGCAGTACTTC.

This clone was seen a single time. The rearrangement links TRBV14 to TRBJ2-3; D ambiguous. The V gene lost 5 bases and the J gene lost 0 bases, with 9 bases spanning the gap. Per germline, CDR1 SGHDN and CDR2 FVKESK. This CDR3 comprises 14 residues. The CDR3 here is CASSLGFSTDTQYF. CDR3 sequence (DNA): TGTGCCAGCAGCTTAGGGTTCAGCACAGATACGCAGTATTTT.

V and J are TRBV27 and TRBJ2-7; 10 positions agree with TRBD1. V gave up 4 bases and J gave up 2 bases; unmatched junction bases: 5. This CDR3 region has 15 residues. From germline, CDR1 is MNHEY and CDR2 SMNVEV (reference sequence). The CDR3 DNA sequence: TGTGCCAGCAGTTCAGCCGACAGGGGGCCCTACGAGCAGTACTTC. This sequence encodes CASSSADRGPYEQYF.